The rows below give T cell receptor beta chains drawn from one sample of a study of T cell responses to AZD1222 COVID-19 vaccine. Generated by immunoSEQ multiplex PCR, the TCRdb table keeps only in-frame clones and is missing some. Altogether roughly 180,000 clones are present, approximately 89% being singletons, with the ten largest covering around 1.6%. This sample comprised peripheral blood, obtained 28 days after the second AZD1222 dose. The receptor source for this set is an adult who received the AZD1222 COVID-19 vaccine. Each CDR3 is given without its conserved first and last residue.

J gene: TRBJ2-1
V gene: TRBV10-2
CDR3 protein: ASRGSLAGGSSYNEQF

J gene: TRBJ1-2
V gene: TRBV5-1
CDR3 protein: ASSLGGGQTSGYGYT

J gene: TRBJ1-2
V gene: TRBV2
CDR3 protein: ASSIRDGLGSYT

J gene: TRBJ1-2
V gene: TRBV5-1
CDR3 protein: ASSPAGRTGENYGYT

J gene: TRBJ2-1
V gene: TRBV7-2
CDR3 protein: ASSYPGIEQF

J gene: TRBJ2-6
V gene: TRBV5-4
CDR3 protein: ASSPRQGSLGANVLT

J gene: TRBJ1-4
V gene: TRBV4-3
CDR3 protein: ASSQGAGTGGEKLF

J gene: TRBJ1-1
V gene: TRBV7-2
CDR3 protein: ASSSGRTTEAF

J gene: TRBJ1-6
V gene: TRBV19
CDR3 protein: ASRNLAGTNNSPLH

J gene: TRBJ1-3
V gene: TRBV6-6
CDR3 protein: ASSYEAFSGNTIY

J gene: TRBJ1-2
V gene: TRBV27
CDR3 protein: ASSVRDSFAGGYT

J gene: TRBJ2-1
V gene: TRBV5-6
CDR3 protein: ASSLAGGDLYNEQF

J gene: TRBJ2-1
V gene: TRBV11-3
CDR3 protein: ASSLRGQSYNEQF

J gene: TRBJ1-2
V gene: TRBV15
CDR3 protein: ATSRDREGSYGYT

J gene: TRBJ1-5
V gene: TRBV6-1
CDR3 protein: ASSERGGMGGGRQPQH

J gene: TRBJ2-3
V gene: TRBV27
CDR3 protein: ASADGSSTDTQY

J gene: TRBJ2-7
V gene: TRBV2
CDR3 protein: ASLAGGLGEQY

J gene: TRBJ1-1
V gene: TRBV19
CDR3 protein: ASSLPRTANTEAF

J gene: TRBJ2-7
V gene: TRBV14
CDR3 protein: ASSRFPYEQY

J gene: TRBJ1-3
V gene: TRBV19
CDR3 protein: ASRRTAGNTIY

J gene: TRBJ1-1
V gene: TRBV7-9
CDR3 protein: ASSLPQGRDTEAF

J gene: TRBJ1-1
V gene: TRBV6-2/TRBV6-3
CDR3 protein: ASSPGTSNTEAF

J gene: TRBJ1-2
V gene: TRBV6-6
CDR3 protein: ASRPQLNNYGYT

J gene: TRBJ1-2
V gene: TRBV6-1
CDR3 protein: ASSESLGGQGARIGYT

J gene: TRBJ2-5
V gene: TRBV15
CDR3 protein: ATSRVRGTGQETQY

J gene: TRBJ1-6
V gene: TRBV7-9
CDR3 protein: ASSLGVGEARSPLH

J gene: TRBJ2-7
V gene: TRBV11-2
CDR3 protein: ASSFLKLARQLRSYEQY

J gene: TRBJ1-1
V gene: TRBV5-4
CDR3 protein: ASSFFKGVNTEAF

J gene: TRBJ1-1
V gene: TRBV5-1
CDR3 protein: ASSPGNLNTEAF

J gene: TRBJ2-1
V gene: TRBV4-3
CDR3 protein: ASSQAASGGVYNEQF

J gene: TRBJ2-1
V gene: TRBV28
CDR3 protein: ASSSEAAVSYNEQF

J gene: TRBJ1-1
V gene: TRBV10-1
CDR3 protein: ASRAGMNTEAF

J gene: TRBJ1-1
V gene: TRBV7-9
CDR3 protein: ASSPGFETTEAF

J gene: TRBJ1-3
V gene: TRBV27
CDR3 protein: ASSSLDRPWSTIY

J gene: TRBJ2-7
V gene: TRBV12-5
CDR3 protein: ASGLEVNTYEQY

J gene: TRBJ1-2
V gene: TRBV27
CDR3 protein: ASSLRGTRGYT

J gene: TRBJ2-7
V gene: TRBV2
CDR3 protein: ASSSRGGGTGEQY

J gene: TRBJ1-3
V gene: TRBV6-4
CDR3 protein: ASSEGAAGNTIY

J gene: TRBJ1-1
V gene: TRBV27
CDR3 protein: ASSLSGINTEAF